This T cell receptor beta chain stems from a study of beta chain features in type 1 diabetes. The study's findings and limits: Still unanswered here is whether HLA type influences TCRB rearrangement. When Type 1 diabetes patients were examined, their TCRB CDR3s proved moderately but significantly shorter in all four CD4+ subsets.

Germline lookup yields CDR1 GTSNPN and CDR2 SVGIG (reference sequence). This CDR3 spans 14 amino acids. V lost 0 bases and J 2 bases, leaving 11 bases between the germline ends. Since all of the isolated RNA was reverse transcribed, expressed TCRB transcripts were what got sequenced. The repertoire was sequenced with immunoSEQ multiplex PCR; TCRdb's copy has only in-frame clones and lacks some. The table shows a few hundred thousand clones, with around an eighth occurring only once. A remark on this clone: Antigen specificity is unknown.

The authors sorted CD4+ naive, central memory, regulatory and stem cell-like memory cells via CD45RO/CCR7/CD25/CD127/CD95/CD27. Material for sequencing was naive CD4+ T cells from blood. This sequence joins TRBV30 and TRBJ2-7, with D tentatively TRBD2 (5 bases). The receptor's source is a woman under 30 with type 1 diabetes. The CDR3 loop reads CAWSVGGFTYEQYF. For the CDR3, the DNA is TGTGCCTGGAGTGTAGGCGGGTTTACCTACGAGCAGTACTTC.